The 2 T cell receptor beta chains reported below all come from one sample, sequenced in a study of blood T cell repertoires in COVID-19. Profiled with immunoSEQ multiplex PCR; TCRdb holds only in-frame clones, not every one. This table holds 90,000 to 150,000 clones, 80% to 90% found once. The sequencing sample was made of peripheral blood. The receptors stem from a human donor with acute or convalescent COVID-19. The donor label of this sample is uncertain.

The rearrangement links TRBV12-3 or TRBV12-4 to TRBJ1-2; D may be TRBD1 (6 bases). There are 12 residues in the CDR3. The V end lost 7 bases, the J end lost 7 bases, and 13 bases lay between the germline ends. The CDR3: CASTRTASGYTF. CDR3 coding DNA: TGTGCCAGCACACGGACAGCCAGTGGCTACACCTTC.

This chain joins TRBV4-3 and TRBJ2-3; 10 positions agree with TRBD2. Germline V gene data show CDR1 as LGHNA and CDR2 as YSLEER. V was pared by 0 bases and J by 2 bases, with 8 bases of the junction left unmatched. This CDR3 region has 18 residues. The DNA for the CDR3 is TGCGCCAGCAGCCAAGATTTCGGACTAGCGGAGGCCACAGATACGCAGTATTTT. Translation gives CASSQDFGLAEATDTQYF.